This entry features one T cell receptor (beta chain) sequence. The germline gives CDR1 MGHRA, CDR2 YSYEKL. The length of the CDR3 is 17 residues. The trim removed 1 base at V and 3 bases at J, leaving 9 bases unmatched. The source of the sample is a study of blood T cell repertoires in COVID-19. Study at large: COVID-19 samples from acute and convalescent phases originated in the United States, Italy and Spain. PBMCs, B-cell-depleted T cells, or T cells were the source of the cDNA or gDNA that made up the material.

Original data processing: Researchers report that nucleated cell counts were estimated from reference gene primer amplification. The data were produced by immunoSEQ multiplex PCR, yet TCRdb's version contains in-frame clones alone and is incomplete. D and trimming come from the DNA, and the V and J calls and clone size come from that table. The sample consists of roughly 93,000 clones, 80% to 90% of them appearing once. This receptor was obtained from a man aged 50 or older with acute or convalescent COVID-19. Material: peripheral blood. J is TRBJ1-5 and V is TRBV4-1; 7 nucleotides agree with TRBD1. CDR3 in DNA: TGCGCCAGCAGCCAAGTGTACCGGGACAGCCTCAATCAGCCCCAGCATTTT. This encodes CASSQVYRDSLNQPQHF.